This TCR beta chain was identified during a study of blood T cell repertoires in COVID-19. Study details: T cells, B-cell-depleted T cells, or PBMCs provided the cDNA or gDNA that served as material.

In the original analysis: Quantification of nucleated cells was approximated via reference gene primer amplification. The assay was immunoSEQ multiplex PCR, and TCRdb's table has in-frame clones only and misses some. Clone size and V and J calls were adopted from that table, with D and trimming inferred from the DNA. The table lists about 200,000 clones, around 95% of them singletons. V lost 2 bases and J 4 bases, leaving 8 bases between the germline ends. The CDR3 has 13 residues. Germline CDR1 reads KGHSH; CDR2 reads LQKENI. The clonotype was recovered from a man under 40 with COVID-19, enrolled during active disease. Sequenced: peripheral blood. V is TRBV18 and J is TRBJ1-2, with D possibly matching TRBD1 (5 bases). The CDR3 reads CASSPGGLYGYTF. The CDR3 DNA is TGTGCCAGCTCACCAGGGGGACTCTATGGCTACACCTTC.